This T cell receptor beta chain was documented in a study of cytomegalovirus exposure and HLA in healthy donors. PCR primers comprised 60 Vbeta and 13 Jbeta primers. Clones were sequenced by immunoSEQ multiplex PCR, and TCRdb holds only the in-frame ones, with some missing. The sample carries about 230,000 clones, more than 75% recorded once. With V trimmed by 1 base and J by 1 base, 6 bases remained unmatched. Per the germline V gene, CDR1 is MGHRA and CDR2 is YSYEKL. CDR3 length equals 16 residues. The receptor's source is a girl aged 2-10 years in good health and CMV-seronegative. The specimen sequenced was PBMCs. The gene calls are TRBV4-1 and TRBJ1-2, with 7 bases lining up with TRBD1. CDR3 sequence: CASSQVRDRINYGYTF. The CDR3 bases are TGCGCCAGCAGCCAAGTCCGGGACAGAATTAACTATGGCTACACCTTC.